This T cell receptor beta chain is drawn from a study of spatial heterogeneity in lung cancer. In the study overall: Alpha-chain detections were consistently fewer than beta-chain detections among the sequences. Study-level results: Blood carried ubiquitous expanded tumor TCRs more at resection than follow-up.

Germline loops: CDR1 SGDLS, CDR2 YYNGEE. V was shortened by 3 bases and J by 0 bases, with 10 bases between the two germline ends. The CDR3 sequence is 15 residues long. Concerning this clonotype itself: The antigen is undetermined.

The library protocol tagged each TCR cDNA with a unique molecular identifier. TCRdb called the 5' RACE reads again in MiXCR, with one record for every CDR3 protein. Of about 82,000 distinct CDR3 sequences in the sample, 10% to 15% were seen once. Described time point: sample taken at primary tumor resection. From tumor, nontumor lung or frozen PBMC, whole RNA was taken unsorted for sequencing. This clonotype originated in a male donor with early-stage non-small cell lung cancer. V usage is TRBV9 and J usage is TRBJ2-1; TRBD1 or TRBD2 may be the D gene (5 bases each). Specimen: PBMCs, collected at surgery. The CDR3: CASSEEGFSYNEQFF. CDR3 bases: TGTGCCAGCAGCGAAGAGGGGTTCTCCTACAATGAGCAGTTCTTC.